This TCR beta chain was identified in a study of CD8+CD57+ T cells in acquired aplastic anemia. Profiles of TCR beta VDJ and CDR3 were generated from a genomic DNA template. Each CDR3 protein is one row after TCRdb ran MiXCR on the reads. Of 200,000 to 250,000 distinct CDR3 sequences listed, 30% to 35% were seen once; the top ten hold 0.9% to 1.2%. Trimming left V 5 bases short and J 13 bases short, with 12 bases between. This CDR3 contains 12 residues. From germline, CDR1 is SEHNR and CDR2 FQNEAQ (reference sequence). In this sample, this clonotype turned up a few times. The J gene is TRBJ1-6, the V gene TRBV7-9; D unclear. Specimen: sorted CD4+, CD8+, or CD8+CD57+ T cells (not recorded which) from PBMCs. The sequence was collected from a human donor in good health, serving as a control. DNA of the CDR3: TGTGCCAGCAGCCCCGCGTCCCTGCCCCTCCACTTT. Amino acid sequence: CASSPASLPLHF.